Listed below are T cell receptor beta chains from one sample, sequenced in a study of cytotoxic CD8 clonotypes in ibrutinib-treated CLL. Profiled with immunoSEQ multiplex PCR; TCRdb holds only in-frame clones, not every one. The sample yields some 150,000 clones, approximately 80% seen once. The material was PBMCs, obtained after 12 months of ibrutinib treatment. The receptors come from a human donor with chronic lymphocytic leukemia. Both conserved end residues are part of each CDR3. D genes are given only for firm matches. Size tells how often a clone was seen (once, few, many) or the class of an expanded clone, and some rows leave it out.

V,size,D,J,CDR3,DNA
TRBV25-1,.,.,TRBJ2-7,CASKGPKGYEQYF,TGTGCCAGCAAGGGACCAAAAGGCTACGAGCAGTACTTC
TRBV28,few,.,TRBJ1-5,CASSFPEPQHF,TGTGCCAGCAGTTTCCCAGAGCCCCAGCATTTT
TRBV6-1,.,.,TRBJ1-1,CASSLAVSEAFF,TGTGCCAGCAGCTTAGCGGTTAGTGAAGCTTTCTTT
TRBV28,once,TRBD2,TRBJ2-7,CASSGGLAGDYEQYF,TGTGCCAGCAGTGGGGGACTAGCGGGAGACTACGAGCAGTACTTC
TRBV21-1,.,.,TRBJ1-6,CASSKEYGARSYNSPLHF,TGTGCCAGCAGCAAAGAGTACGGGGCCCGCTCCTATAATTCACCCCTCCACTTT
TRBV4-1,.,.,TRBJ2-4,CASSQEQGRAKNIQYF,TGCGCCAGCAGCCAAGAGCAGGGGCGAGCCAAAAACATTCAGTACTTC
TRBV5-1,.,TRBD1,TRBJ1-2,CASSFRTGALNYGYTF,TGCGCCAGCAGCTTCCGGACAGGGGCCTTAAACTATGGCTACACCTTC
TRBV10-3,few,.,TRBJ1-5,CAIVGSLDSNQPQHF,TGTGCCATCGTAGGCTCTTTAGATAGCAATCAGCCCCAGCATTTT
TRBV7-2,.,.,TRBJ2-7,CASSSLDEQYF,TGTGCCAGCAGTTCCTTGGACGAGCAGTACTTC
TRBV4-3,.,TRBD2,TRBJ2-1,CASSLSGRGMNEQFF,TGCGCCAGCAGCCTTAGCGGGAGAGGTATGAATGAGCAGTTCTTC
TRBV7-2,.,TRBD2,TRBJ2-1,CASSLMSGGPGSLEQFF,TGTGCCAGCAGCTTAATGAGCGGGGGGCCCGGGTCTTTGGAGCAGTTCTTC
TRBV28,.,.,TRBJ2-7,CASSITPGLFGGHYF,TGTGCCAGCAGTATTACTCCTGGACTGTTCGGGGGGCATTACTTC
TRBV2,.,TRBD2,TRBJ2-1,CASSGTSGGLLNEQFF,TGTGCCAGCAGCGGTACTAGCGGGGGGTTACTGAATGAGCAGTTCTTC
TRBV6-5,.,.,TRBJ2-5,CASRDTSMKTQYF,TGTGCCAGCCGGGACACCTCCATGAAGACCCAGTACTTC
TRBV7-9,.,.,TRBJ1-2,CASSLSLSWGVRDYGYTF,TGTGCCAGCAGCTTATCCCTATCGTGGGGGGTGAGGGACTATGGCTACACCTTC
TRBV9,.,TRBD1,TRBJ2-7,CASSVPPWRDRGLYEQYF,TGTGCCAGCAGCGTACCACCTTGGAGGGACAGGGGGCTTTACGAGCAGTACTTC
TRBV5-1,.,TRBD1,TRBJ1-2,CASSYDGQGIYGYTF,TGCGCCAGCAGCTACGACGGACAGGGGATCTATGGCTACACCTTC
TRBV28,.,.,TRBJ1-2,CASTWGAYGYTF,TGTGCCAGCACCTGGGGGGCCTATGGCTACACCTTC
TRBV5-1,.,.,TRBJ2-7,CASSLSTGLEQYF,TGCGCCAGCAGCTTGTCTACGGGACTCGAGCAGTACTTC
TRBV6-1,.,.,TRBJ2-5,CASSAQLTGGETQYF,TGTGCCAGCAGTGCCCAGCTGACAGGAGGGGAGACCCAGTACTTC
TRBV2,.,.,TRBJ1-4,CARGGGDEKLFF,TGTGCCAGAGGAGGGGGGGATGAAAAACTGTTTTTT
TRBV6-1,.,.,TRBJ2-7,CASSFTSGLSYEQYF,TGTGCCAGCAGCTTCACCTCGGGGCTTTCCTACGAGCAGTACTTC
TRBV2,.,TRBD1,TRBJ1-5,CASSMGQGQQPQHF,TGTGCCAGCAGCATGGGACAGGGCCAACAGCCCCAGCATTTT
TRBV5-1,.,TRBD1,TRBJ2-7,CASSLAVQDRGYEQYF,TGCGCCAGCAGCTTGGCCGTACAGGACAGGGGCTACGAGCAGTACTTC
TRBV19,few,.,TRBJ1-5,CASSIGIVGVNQPQHF,TGTGCCAGTAGTATTGGGATCGTTGGCGTGAATCAGCCCCAGCATTTT
TRBV5-5,.,TRBD1,TRBJ1-4,CASSYQQGANEKLFF,TGTGCCAGCAGCTATCAACAGGGGGCTAATGAAAAACTGTTTTTT
TRBV5-1,.,TRBD2,TRBJ2-2,CASSLVVGRAVAGELFF,TGCGCCAGCAGCTTGGTGGTCGGGAGGGCGGTCGCCGGGGAGCTGTTTTTT
TRBV14,.,.,TRBJ1-6,CASSQDLSYNSPLHF,TGTGCCAGCAGCCAAGATCTCTCCTATAATTCACCCCTCCACTTT
TRBV28,.,TRBD1,TRBJ2-1,CASRDRGYNEQFF,TGTGCCAGCCGCGACAGGGGCTACAATGAGCAGTTCTTC
TRBV28,once,.,TRBJ1-2,CASSLGGNYGYTF,TGTGCCAGCAGTTTGGGGGGGAACTATGGCTACACCTTC
TRBV27,.,.,TRBJ1-4,CASSRGGDLIGKLFF,TGTGCCAGCAGTAGAGGGGGGGACTTAATAGGAAAACTGTTTTTT
TRBV28,.,.,TRBJ2-7,CASSSFPYEQYF,TGTGCCAGCAGTTCCTTTCCCTACGAGCAGTACTTC
TRBV28,.,.,TRBJ1-2,CASSAWAYGYTF,TGTGCCAGCAGTGCCTGGGCCTATGGCTACACCTTC
TRBV10-3,once,TRBD2,TRBJ2-1,CAISELIAGHNEQFF,TGTGCCATCAGTGAGCTGATAGCGGGACACAATGAGCAGTTCTTC
TRBV2,once,TRBD2,TRBJ2-2,CASSVEAGTNTGELFF,TGTGCCAGCAGTGTGGAAGCGGGAACGAACACCGGGGAGCTGTTTTTT
TRBV29-1,.,.,TRBJ2-3,CSVATATTLTDTQYF,TGCAGCGTTGCGACGGCTACGACCCTCACAGATACGCAGTATTTT
TRBV10-3,.,TRBD1,TRBJ1-1,CAISAGGSTEAFF,TGTGCCATCAGCGCAGGGGGGAGCACTGAAGCTTTCTTT
TRBV27,.,TRBD1,TRBJ1-2,CASSSAGTGMYGYTF,TGTGCCAGCAGTTCCGCCGGGACAGGGATGTATGGCTACACCTTC
TRBV10-3,.,.,TRBJ2-3,CAISDVSPERSTDTQYF,TGTGCCATCAGTGATGTCAGCCCGGAGAGAAGCACAGATACGCAGTATTTT
TRBV6-4,.,.,TRBJ2-3,CASSDGSGSTDTQYF,TGTGCCAGCAGTGACGGTAGCGGAAGCACAGATACGCAGTATTTT
TRBV4-1,few,.,TRBJ1-3,CASSYHTTWASGNTIYF,TGCGCCAGCAGCTACCATACAACGTGGGCCTCTGGAAACACCATATATTTT
TRBV27,many,.,TRBJ2-7,CASSDKPHYEQYF,TGTGCCAGCAGCGATAAACCCCACTACGAGCAGTACTTC
TRBV11-2,.,.,TRBJ2-7,CASSLIGNGYEQYF,TGTGCCAGCAGCTTAATCGGGAACGGCTACGAGCAGTACTTC
TRBV4-1,.,.,TRBJ2-3,CASSQPGAGRVRDTQYF,TGCGCCAGCAGCCAACCCGGGGCAGGAAGGGTGAGAGATACGCAGTATTTT
TRBV19,.,.,TRBJ1-2,CASRSRDGANYGYTF,TGTGCCAGTCGAAGCAGGGACGGAGCTAACTATGGCTACACCTTC